A single sample gave rise to the 23 T cell receptor beta chains below, sequenced in a study of blood T cell repertoires in COVID-19. The assay was immunoSEQ multiplex PCR, and TCRdb's table has in-frame clones only and misses some. The sample carries more than 95,000 clones, 85% recorded once. Sequencing was performed on peripheral blood. These receptors were taken from a man between 45 and 60 years old with acute or convalescent COVID-19.

V and J are TRBV27 and TRBJ2-2; 7 nucleotides match TRBD2. The V gene end was trimmed by 6 bases and the J gene end by 6 bases; junction bases not matched to a gene: 16. Germline lookup yields CDR1 MNHEY and CDR2 SMNVEV (reference sequence). This CDR3 is built from 17 residues. CDR3 sequence: CASSPLGSGTPPGELFF. For the CDR3, the DNA is TGTGCCAGCAGCCCCCTAGGGAGCGGGACCCCCCCCGGGGAGCTGTTTTTT.

The CDR3 protein is CASSSGDNTEAFF. The CDR3 nucleotides read TGTGCCAGCAGCAGTGGAGATAACACTGAAGCTTTCTTT. This chain joins TRBV2 and TRBJ1-1; D gene unclear. V was clipped by 6 bases and J by 2 bases, with 10 bases between them. This CDR3 spans 13 amino acids. Germline lookup yields CDR1 SNHLY and CDR2 FYNNEI.

J is TRBJ2-1 and V is TRBV12-3 or TRBV12-4, with D possibly matching TRBD2 (5 bases). CDR3 size: 13 residues. V was clipped by 5 bases and J by 7 bases, with 12 bases between them. In DNA, the CDR3 is TGTGCCAGCAGTACTGGAGGTCCAAATGAGCAGTTCTTC. Amino acid sequence: CASSTGGPNEQFF.

This clone came up once. This rearrangement joins TRBV30 to TRBJ1-1; D gene ambiguous. Germline values: CDR1 GTSNPN, CDR2 SVGIG (reference sequence). Trimming pared 3 bases from V and 0 bases from J, leaving 14 bases between. CDR3 length equals 15 residues. DNA for the CDR3: TGTGCCTGGAGGCTTTTTACAACAGTGAACACTGAAGCTTTCTTT. It specifies CAWRLFTTVNTEAFF. The complete variable domain, with remaining parts taken from reference TRBV30 and TRBJ1-1, reads SQTIHQWPATLVQPVGSPLSLECTVEGTSNPNLYWYRQAAGRGLQLLFYSVGIGQISSEVPQNLSASRPQDRQFILSSKKLLLSDSGFYLCAWRLFTTVNTEAFFGQGTRLTVV.

The V call is TRBV6-1, the J call TRBJ2-1, with 12 bases aligning to TRBD2. V was pared by 3 bases and J by 4 bases, with 7 bases of the junction left unmatched. This CDR3 has 17 amino acids. Germline V CDR1 and CDR2: MNHNS, SASEGT. The CDR3 sequence is CASSDLWLAGGYNEQFF. CDR3 sequence (DNA): TGTGCCAGCAGTGACCTATGGCTAGCGGGAGGGTACAATGAGCAGTTCTTC.

The V and J genes are TRBV5-8 and TRBJ1-3; D might be TRBD1 (5 bases). The germline gives CDR1 SGHTS, CDR2 YDEGEE. The V gene lost 0 bases and the J gene lost 0 bases, with 13 bases spanning the gap. The CDR3 spans 17 residues. CDR3 bases: TGTGCCAGCAGCTTGGATTGGGGCTCTCTCTCTGGAAACACCATATATTTT. Translation gives CASSLDWGSLSGNTIYF.

In DNA form, the CDR3 reads TGCGCCAGCAGCTTGGGTGGTAGCGGTAGCACAGATACGCAGTATTTT. This sequence encodes CASSLGGSGSTDTQYF. The chain couples TRBV5-1 to TRBJ2-3; TRBD2 might be the D (6 bases). The CDR3 sequence is 16 residues long. Trimming shortened V by 0 bases and J by 0 bases, and 11 bases separated the two germline ends. CDR1 SGHRS and CDR2 YFSETQ come from the germline V gene.

The chain recombines TRBV19 with TRBJ1-1, with D perhaps matching TRBD1 (6 bases). CDR1 is LNHDA and CDR2 is SQIVND in the germline V gene (reference sequence). The CDR3 is 15 residues long. V lost 4 bases to trimming and J lost 6 bases, with 18 bases between them. The CDR3 region is CASSNTGFGVAEAFF. CDR3 bases: TGTGCCAGTAGTAACACAGGGTTTGGGGTGGCTGAAGCTTTCTTT.

V and J are TRBV28 and TRBJ2-7; 9 nucleotides align to TRBD2. Per germline, CDR1 MDHEN and CDR2 SYDVKM. The length of the CDR3 is 18 residues. The junction had 16 bases not matched to a gene; V was cut back by 1 base and J by 6 bases. The CDR3 loop reads CASSLSQSVLAGASEQYF. The CDR3 region has the DNA TGTGCCAGCAGTTTATCCCAAAGTGTGTTAGCGGGAGCTTCCGAGCAGTACTTC.

The CDR3 bases are TGTGCCAGCGGCCGGGACAGCCATGGCTACACCTTC. Protein product: CASGRDSHGYTF. V is TRBV6-5 and J is TRBJ1-2, with TRBD1 matching over 7 bases. The length of the CDR3 is 12 residues. Trimming at V came to 8 bases and at J to 6 bases, leaving 6 bases not matched to a gene. Germline V gene lookup returns CDR1 MNHEY and CDR2 SVGAGI.

V and J are TRBV24-1 and TRBJ2-5; 7 nucleotides align to TRBD1. Germline-derived CDR1 and CDR2 are KGHDR and SFDVKD. This CDR3 has 15 residues. With 2 bases clipped from V and 5 bases from J, the junction kept 7 bases outside the gene matches. The CDR3 reads CATSDSTGVIETQYF. CDR3 coding DNA: TGTGCCACCAGTGATTCCACAGGGGTCATTGAGACCCAGTACTTC.

The chain combines TRBV6-5 with TRBJ2-7; 10 nucleotides align to TRBD2. The V segment lost 5 bases and the J segment 6 bases; nucleotides outside the gene matches: 7. CDR1 is MNHEY, CDR2 SVGAGI, per germline. The CDR3 sequence is 14 residues long. CDR3 residues: CASSRAGGVGEQYF. DNA for the CDR3: TGTGCCAGCAGTCGAGCGGGAGGGGTAGGCGAGCAGTACTTC.

The gene calls are TRBV9 and TRBJ2-5; TRBD2 matches at 8 bases. The CDR3 extends over 13 amino acids. Trimming at V came to 4 bases and at J to 5 bases, leaving 4 bases not matched to a gene. Germline V lookup: CDR1 SGDLS, CDR2 YYNGEE. CDR3 protein: CASSRRGEETQYF. The CDR3 region has the DNA TGTGCCAGCAGCCGGCGGGGGGAGGAGACCCAGTACTTC.

This clone was counted a single time. CDR3 in DNA: TGTGCCACCAGCACAAGACTGCCCAGCAGGGGCTACAATGAGCAGTTCTTC. Translated: CATSTRLPSRGYNEQFF. V gene TRBV15 combines with J gene TRBJ2-1; tentatively, D is TRBD1 (6 bases). Germline V gives CDR1 LNHNV, CDR2 YYDKDF (reference sequence). The CDR3 covers 17 residues. The ends were cut back, 4 bases at V and 3 bases at J, with 19 bases in the middle.

V gene TRBV7-3 combines with J gene TRBJ1-1; TRBD1 matches at 9 bases. The ends lost 2 bases at V and 5 bases at J; junction bases unmatched: 3. The CDR3 spans 14 residues. Germline lookup yields CDR1 SGHTA and CDR2 FQGTGA. The CDR3 here is CASSLGGTGTEAFF. The CDR3 DNA follows: TGTGCCAGCAGCTTAGGCGGGACAGGGACTGAAGCTTTCTTT.

V is TRBV10-3 and J is TRBJ2-2; D is unclear. Germline values: CDR1 ENHRY, CDR2 SYGVKD. The V end was cut by 4 bases, the J end by 4 bases, with 7 bases between. The CDR3 has 13 amino acids. CDR3 nucleotide sequence: TGTGCCATCAGTGGTTCATCCACCGGGGAGCTGTTTTTT. This translates into CAISGSSTGELFF.

V usage is TRBV28 and J usage is TRBJ2-7; D uncertain. V lost 4 bases and J 7 bases, leaving 20 bases between the germline ends. CDR1 is MDHEN, CDR2 SYDVKM, per germline. CDR3 length equals 15 residues. The CDR3 here is CASSSPTQRIGEQYF. Written as DNA, the CDR3 is TGTGCCAGCAGTTCGCCCACCCAGAGGATTGGGGAGCAGTACTTC.

The CDR3 DNA is TGTGCCAGTAGTATAAGCTTGACAAATTACTACGAGCAGTACTTC. This encodes CASSISLTNYYEQYF. J is TRBJ2-7 and V is TRBV19; no clear D. This CDR3 has 15 residues. From germline, CDR1 is LNHDA and CDR2 SQIVND (reference sequence). V lost 2 bases and J lost 3, with 14 bases in between.

This clone was observed once. The chain is built from TRBV24-1 and TRBJ2-3, with 8 bases lining up with TRBD1. The germline gives CDR1 KGHDR, CDR2 SFDVKD. J lost 6 bases, V lost 5 bases, and 9 bases had no gene match. The CDR3 runs to 15 residues. The CDR3 DNA reads as TGTGCCACCAGTGCAGGGGGCTCAACTGAGGATACGCAGTATTTT. It yields the protein CATSAGGSTEDTQYF.

The count of this clone is one. This chain joins TRBV25-1 and TRBJ1-1; maybe TRBD1 (5 bases). This CDR3 has 13 residues. The V gene lost 8 bases and the J gene lost 3 bases, with 13 bases spanning the gap. CDR1 is MGHDK, CDR2 SYGVNS, per germline. The DNA of the CDR3 is TGTGCCAGCCAGATGGGGGGTCACACTGAAGCTTTCTTT. Amino acids: CASQMGGHTEAFF.

V and J are TRBV27 and TRBJ1-6; D is uncertain. With 5 bases removed from V and 0 bases from J, the gap between germline ends came to 14 bases. This CDR3 contains 17 residues. CDR1 is MNHEY, CDR2 SMNVEV, per germline (reference sequence). CDR3 sequence (DNA): TGTGCCAGCAGTCCCCTCCGCGAGAGCTCCTATAATTCACCCCTCCACTTT. This codes for CASSPLRESSYNSPLHF.

This clone was observed once. The chain couples TRBV19 to TRBJ1-1; D uncertain. There are 14 residues in the CDR3. The germline V gene has CDR1 LNHDA and CDR2 SQIVND (reference sequence). V gave up 0 bases and J gave up 2 bases, with 7 bases separating them. The CDR3 region is CASSIDSRNTEAFF. DNA for the CDR3: TGTGCCAGTAGTATAGATTCCAGAAACACTGAAGCTTTCTTT.

V and J are TRBV3-1 (or the pseudogene TRBV3-2) and TRBJ1-4, with a weak D call TRBD1 (6 bases). The length of the CDR3 is 16 residues. V was cut by 0 bases and J by 2 bases, with 10 bases left in between. Germline V gene lookup returns CDR1 LGHDT and CDR2 YNNKEL (reference sequence). CDR3 DNA: TGTGCCAGCAGCCAAGATGGGGGGGCGACTAATGAAAAACTGTTTTTT. Encoded protein: CASSQDGGATNEKLFF.